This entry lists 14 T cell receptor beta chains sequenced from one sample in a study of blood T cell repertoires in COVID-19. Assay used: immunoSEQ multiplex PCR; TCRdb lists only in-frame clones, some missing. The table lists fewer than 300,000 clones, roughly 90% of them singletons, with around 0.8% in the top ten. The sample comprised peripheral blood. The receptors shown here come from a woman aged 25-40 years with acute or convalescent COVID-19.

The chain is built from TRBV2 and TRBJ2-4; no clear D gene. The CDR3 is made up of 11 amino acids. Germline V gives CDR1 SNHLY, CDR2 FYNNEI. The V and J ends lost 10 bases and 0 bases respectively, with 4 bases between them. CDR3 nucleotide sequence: TGTGCCACCCTAGCCAAAAACATTCAGTACTTC. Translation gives CATLAKNIQYF.

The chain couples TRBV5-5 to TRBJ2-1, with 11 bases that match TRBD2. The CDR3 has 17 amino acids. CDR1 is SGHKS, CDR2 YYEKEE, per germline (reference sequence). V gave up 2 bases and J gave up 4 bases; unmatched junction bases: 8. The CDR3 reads CASSLRLAGGAYNEQFF. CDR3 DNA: TGTGCCAGCAGCTTAAGGCTAGCGGGAGGAGCGTACAATGAGCAGTTCTTC. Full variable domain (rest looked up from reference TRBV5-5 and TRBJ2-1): DAGVTQSPTHLIKTRGQQVTLRCSPISGHKSVSWYQQVLGQGPQFIFQYYEKEERGRGNFPDRFSARQFPNYSSELNVNALLLGDSALYLCASSLRLAGGAYNEQFFGPGTRLTVL.

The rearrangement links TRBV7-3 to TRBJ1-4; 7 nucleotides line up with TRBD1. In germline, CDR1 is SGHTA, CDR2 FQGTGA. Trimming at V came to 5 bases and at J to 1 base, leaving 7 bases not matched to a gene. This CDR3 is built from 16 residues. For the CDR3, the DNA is TGTGCCAGCAGCGCCATTAGGGGGCAAACTAATGAAAAACTGTTTTTT. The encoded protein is CASSAIRGQTNEKLFF.

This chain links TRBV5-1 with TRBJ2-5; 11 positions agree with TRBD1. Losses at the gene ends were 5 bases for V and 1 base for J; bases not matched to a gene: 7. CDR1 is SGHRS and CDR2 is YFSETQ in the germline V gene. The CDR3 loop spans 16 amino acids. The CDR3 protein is CASSFSGTGGQETQYF. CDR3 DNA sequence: TGCGCCAGCAGTTTTTCCGGGACAGGGGGCCAAGAGACCCAGTACTTC.

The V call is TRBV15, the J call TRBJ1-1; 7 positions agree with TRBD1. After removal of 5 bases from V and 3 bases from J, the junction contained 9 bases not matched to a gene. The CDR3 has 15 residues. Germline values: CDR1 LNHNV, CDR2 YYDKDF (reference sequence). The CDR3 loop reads CATSRGIQGYTEAFF. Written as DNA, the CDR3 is TGTGCCACCAGCCGAGGAATACAGGGGTACACTGAAGCTTTCTTT.

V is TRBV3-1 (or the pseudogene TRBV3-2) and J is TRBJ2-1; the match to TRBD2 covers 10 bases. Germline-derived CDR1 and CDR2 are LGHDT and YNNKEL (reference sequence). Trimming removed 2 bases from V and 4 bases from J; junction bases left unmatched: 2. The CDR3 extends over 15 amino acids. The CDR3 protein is CASSQTSGDYNEQFF. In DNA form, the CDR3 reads TGTGCCAGCAGCCAAACTAGCGGGGATTACAATGAGCAGTTCTTC.

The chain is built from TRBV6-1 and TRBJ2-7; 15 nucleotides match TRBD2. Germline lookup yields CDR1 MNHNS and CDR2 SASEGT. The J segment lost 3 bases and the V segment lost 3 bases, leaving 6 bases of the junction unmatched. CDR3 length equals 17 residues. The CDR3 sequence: CASSDRTSGRAGYEQYF. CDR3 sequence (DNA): TGTGCCAGCAGTGACAGGACTAGCGGGAGGGCCGGCTACGAGCAGTACTTC.

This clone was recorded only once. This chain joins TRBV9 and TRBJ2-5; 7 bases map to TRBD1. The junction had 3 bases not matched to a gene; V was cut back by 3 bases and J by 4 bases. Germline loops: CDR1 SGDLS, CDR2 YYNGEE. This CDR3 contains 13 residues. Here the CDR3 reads CASSARQGETQYF. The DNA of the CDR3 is TGTGCCAGCAGCGCCAGACAGGGAGAGACCCAGTACTTC.

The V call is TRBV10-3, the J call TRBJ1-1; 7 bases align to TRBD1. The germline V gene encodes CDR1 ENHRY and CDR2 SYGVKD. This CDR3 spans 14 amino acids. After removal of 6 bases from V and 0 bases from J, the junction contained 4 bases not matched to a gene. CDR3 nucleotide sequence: TGTGCCATCAGCCCGACAGGGATGAACACTGAAGCTTTCTTT. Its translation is CAISPTGMNTEAFF.

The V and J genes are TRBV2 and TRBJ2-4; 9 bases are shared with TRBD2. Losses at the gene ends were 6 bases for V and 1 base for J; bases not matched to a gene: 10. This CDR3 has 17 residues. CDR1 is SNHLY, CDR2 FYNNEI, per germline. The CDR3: CASSPYSGSGAKNIQYF. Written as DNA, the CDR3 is TGTGCCAGCAGCCCCTATAGCGGGAGTGGGGCCAAAAACATTCAGTACTTC. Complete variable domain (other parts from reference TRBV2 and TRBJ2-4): EPEVTQTPSHQVTQMGQEVILRCVPISNHLYFYWYRQILGQKVEFLVSFYNNEISEKSEIFDDQFSVERPDGSNFTLKIRSTKLEDSAMYFCASSPYSGSGAKNIQYFGAGTRLSVL.

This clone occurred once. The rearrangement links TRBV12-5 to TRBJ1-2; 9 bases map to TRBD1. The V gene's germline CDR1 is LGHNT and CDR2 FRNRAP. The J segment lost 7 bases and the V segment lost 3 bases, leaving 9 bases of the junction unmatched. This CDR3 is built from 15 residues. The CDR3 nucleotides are TGTGCTAGTGGTTTTTTCACGGGACAGGGTTCTGGCTACACCTTC. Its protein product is CASGFFTGQGSGYTF.

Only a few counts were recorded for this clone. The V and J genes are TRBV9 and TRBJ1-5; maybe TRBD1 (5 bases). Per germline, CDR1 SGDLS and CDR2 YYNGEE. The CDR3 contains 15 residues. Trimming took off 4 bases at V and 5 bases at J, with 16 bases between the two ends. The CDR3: CASSSRGEEDQPQHF. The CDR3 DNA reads TGTGCCAGCAGCTCCCGGGGGGAAGAGGATCAGCCCCAGCATTTT.

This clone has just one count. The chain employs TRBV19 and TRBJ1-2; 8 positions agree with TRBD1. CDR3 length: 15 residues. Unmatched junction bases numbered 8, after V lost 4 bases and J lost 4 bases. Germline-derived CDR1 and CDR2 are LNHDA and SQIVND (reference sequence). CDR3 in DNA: TGTGCCAGTAGTAAACCACGACAGGGGTCCTATGGCTACACCTTC. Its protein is CASSKPRQGSYGYTF.

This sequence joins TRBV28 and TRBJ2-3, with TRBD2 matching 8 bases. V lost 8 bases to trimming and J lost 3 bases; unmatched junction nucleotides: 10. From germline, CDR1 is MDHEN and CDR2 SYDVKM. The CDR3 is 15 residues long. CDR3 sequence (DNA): TGTGCCAGCCGAGGGAGCGGGAGTAGGACAGATACGCAGTATTTT. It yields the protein CASRGSGSRTDTQYF.